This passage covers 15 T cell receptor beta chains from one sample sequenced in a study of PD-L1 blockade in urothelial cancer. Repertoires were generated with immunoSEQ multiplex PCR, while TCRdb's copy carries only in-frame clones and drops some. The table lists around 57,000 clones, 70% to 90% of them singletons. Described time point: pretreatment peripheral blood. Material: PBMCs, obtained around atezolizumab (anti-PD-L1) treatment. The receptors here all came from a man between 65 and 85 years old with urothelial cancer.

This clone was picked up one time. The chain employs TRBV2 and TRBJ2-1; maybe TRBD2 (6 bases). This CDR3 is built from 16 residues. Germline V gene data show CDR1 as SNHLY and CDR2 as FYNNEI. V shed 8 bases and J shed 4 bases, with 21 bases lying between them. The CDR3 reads CASRWGEAQRYNEQFF. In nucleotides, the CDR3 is TGTGCCAGCCGATGGGGGGAAGCCCAGAGGTACAATGAGCAGTTCTTC.

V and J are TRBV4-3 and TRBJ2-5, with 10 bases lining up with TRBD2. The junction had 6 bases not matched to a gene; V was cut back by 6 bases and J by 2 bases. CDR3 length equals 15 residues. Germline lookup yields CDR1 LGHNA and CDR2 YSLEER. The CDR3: CASSLVAGGQETQYF. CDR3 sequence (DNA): TGCGCCAGCAGTCTTGTAGCGGGAGGTCAAGAGACCCAGTACTTC.

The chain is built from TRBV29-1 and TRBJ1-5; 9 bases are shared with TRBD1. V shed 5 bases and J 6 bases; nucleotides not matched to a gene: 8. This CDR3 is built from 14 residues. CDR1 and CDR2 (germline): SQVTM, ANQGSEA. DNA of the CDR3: TGCAGCGTTAGTACAGGGGGCGTGGGTCAGCCCCAGCATTTT. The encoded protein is CSVSTGGVGQPQHF.

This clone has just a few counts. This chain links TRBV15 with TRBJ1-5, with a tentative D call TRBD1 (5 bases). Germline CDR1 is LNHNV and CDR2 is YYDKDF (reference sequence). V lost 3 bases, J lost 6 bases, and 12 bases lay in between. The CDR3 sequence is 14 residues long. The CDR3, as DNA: TGTGCCACCAGCAGCCAGGGTAGGATTCAGCCCCAGCATTTT. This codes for CATSSQGRIQPQHF.

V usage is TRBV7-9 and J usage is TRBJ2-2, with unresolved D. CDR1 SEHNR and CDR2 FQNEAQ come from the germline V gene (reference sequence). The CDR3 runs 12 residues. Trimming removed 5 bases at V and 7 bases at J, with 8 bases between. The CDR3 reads CASSAGLGELFF. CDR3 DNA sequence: TGTGCCAGCAGCGCCGGTCTCGGGGAGCTGTTTTTT. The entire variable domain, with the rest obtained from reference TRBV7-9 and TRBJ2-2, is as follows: DTGVSQNPRHKITKRGQNVTFRCDPISEHNRLYWYRQTLGQGPEFLTYFQNEAQLEKSRLLSDRFSAERPKGSFSTLEIQRTEQGDSAMYLCASSAGLGELFFGEGSRLTVL.

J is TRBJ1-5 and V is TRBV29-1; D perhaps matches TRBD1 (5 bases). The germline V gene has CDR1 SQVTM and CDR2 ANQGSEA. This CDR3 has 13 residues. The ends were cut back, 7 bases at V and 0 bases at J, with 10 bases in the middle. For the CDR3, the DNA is TGCAGCGCGACAGTTAATAGCAATCAGCCCCAGCATTTT. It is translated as CSATVNSNQPQHF. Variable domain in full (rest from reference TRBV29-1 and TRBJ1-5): SAVISQKPSRDICQRGTSLTIQCQVDSQVTMMFWYRQQPGQSLTLIATANQGSEATYESGFVIDKFPISRPNLTFSTLTVSNMSPEDSSIYLCSATVNSNQPQHFGDGTRLSIL.

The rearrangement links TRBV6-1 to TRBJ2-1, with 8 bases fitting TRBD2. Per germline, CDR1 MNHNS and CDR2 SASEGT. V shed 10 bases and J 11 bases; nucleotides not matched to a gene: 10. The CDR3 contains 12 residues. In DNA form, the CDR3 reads TGTGCCACCAACGCCAGCGGGAGACAGCAGTTCTTC. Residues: CATNASGRQQFF.

The CDR3 loop is CSVEVRSADEQYF. The CDR3 DNA is TGCAGCGTTGAAGTACGCTCTGCGGACGAGCAGTACTTC. V and J are TRBV29-1 and TRBJ2-7; no definite D call. CDR3 length equals 13 residues. The V gene's germline CDR1 is SQVTM and CDR2 ANQGSEA. Between the trimmed V and J ends, which lost 1 base and 5 bases, there was a span of 12 bases.

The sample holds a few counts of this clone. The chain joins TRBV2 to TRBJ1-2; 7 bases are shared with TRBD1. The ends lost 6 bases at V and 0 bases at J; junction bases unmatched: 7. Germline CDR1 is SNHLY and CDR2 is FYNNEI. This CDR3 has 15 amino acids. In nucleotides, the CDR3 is TGTGCCAGCAGCACTCGGACAGGAGCTAACTATGGCTACACCTTC. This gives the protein CASSTRTGANYGYTF.

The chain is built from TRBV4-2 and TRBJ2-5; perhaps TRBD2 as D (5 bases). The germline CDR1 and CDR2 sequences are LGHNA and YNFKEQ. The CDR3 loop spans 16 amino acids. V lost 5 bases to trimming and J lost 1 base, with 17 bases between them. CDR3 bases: TGTGCCAGCAGCGTCGAGGGTCATACATCCCAAGAGACCCAGTACTTC. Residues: CASSVEGHTSQETQYF.

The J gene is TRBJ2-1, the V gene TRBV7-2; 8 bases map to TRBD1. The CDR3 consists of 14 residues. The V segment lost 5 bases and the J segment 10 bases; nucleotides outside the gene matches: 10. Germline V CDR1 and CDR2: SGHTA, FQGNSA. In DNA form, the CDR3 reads TGTGCCAGCAGCAACCCGGGACAGGTCAGGGAGCAGTTCTTC. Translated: CASSNPGQVREQFF.

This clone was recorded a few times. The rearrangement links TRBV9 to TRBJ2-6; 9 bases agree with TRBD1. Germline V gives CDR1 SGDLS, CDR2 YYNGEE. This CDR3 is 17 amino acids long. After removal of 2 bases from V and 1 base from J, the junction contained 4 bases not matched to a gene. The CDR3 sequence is CASSVGTGLSGANVLTF. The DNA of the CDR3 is TGTGCCAGCAGCGTGGGGACAGGGCTTTCTGGGGCCAACGTCCTGACTTTC.

The CDR3 bases are TGTGCCAGCAGCCGCACAGTTTTCACAGGGGACACCGGGGAGCTGTTTTTT. This encodes CASSRTVFTGDTGELFF. V and J are TRBV5-5 and TRBJ2-2, with 7 bases lining up with TRBD1. The CDR3 has 17 amino acids. Per germline, CDR1 SGHKS and CDR2 YYEKEE (reference sequence). V dropped 4 bases and J dropped 3; count of bases not matched to a gene: 12. Drawing the rest from reference TRBV5-5 and TRBJ2-2, the complete variable domain is DAGVTQSPTHLIKTRGQQVTLRCSPISGHKSVSWYQQVLGQGPQFIFQYYEKEERGRGNFPDRFSARQFPNYSSELNVNALLLGDSALYLCASSRTVFTGDTGELFFGEGSRLTVL.

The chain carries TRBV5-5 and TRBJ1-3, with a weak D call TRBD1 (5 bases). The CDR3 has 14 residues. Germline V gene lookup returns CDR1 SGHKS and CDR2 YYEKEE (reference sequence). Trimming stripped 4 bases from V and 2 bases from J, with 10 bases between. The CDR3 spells CASSLRVAGNTIYF. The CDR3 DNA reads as TGTGCCAGCAGCCTCAGGGTTGCTGGAAACACCATATATTTT.

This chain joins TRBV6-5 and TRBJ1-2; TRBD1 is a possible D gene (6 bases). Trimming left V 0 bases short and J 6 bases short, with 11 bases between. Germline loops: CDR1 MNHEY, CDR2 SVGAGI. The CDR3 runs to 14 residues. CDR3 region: CASSYSRRTDGYTF. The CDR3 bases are TGTGCCAGCAGTTACTCTCGTAGGACAGATGGCTACACCTTC.